These T cell receptor beta chains were read from a single sample in a study of cytomegalovirus exposure and HLA in healthy donors. Data came from immunoSEQ multiplex PCR; TCRdb stores just in-frame clones and leaves some out. The sample records around 100,000 clones, 70% being singletons. The sequenced sample was PBMCs. The receptor source for this set is a man aged 35-49 years in good health and CMV-seropositive. CDR3s include the opening cysteine and the closing phenylalanine or tryptophan. D genes are given only for firm matches. Not every row has a clone size; where given, it reads once, few, many or a size class.

size: -
D: -
J: TRBJ1-2
V: TRBV7-3
DNA: TGTGCCAGCAGCCCACGGGGGGCGGGCGAATTAAACTATGGCTACACCTTC
CDR3: CASSPRGAGELNYGYTF

size: once
D: -
J: TRBJ1-2
V: TRBV4-2
DNA: TGTGCCAGCAGCCTTGACCGGAGTGATGGCTACACCTTC
CDR3: CASSLDRSDGYTF

size: -
D: -
J: TRBJ2-7
V: TRBV27
DNA: TGTGCCAGCAGCCCTAAGAGTCTCTCCTACGAGCAGTACTTC
CDR3: CASSPKSLSYEQYF

size: -
D: -
J: TRBJ1-4
V: TRBV6-1
DNA: TGTGCCAGCAGTGAAATTGCGGGGAATTACGAAAAACTGTTTTTT
CDR3: CASSEIAGNYEKLFF

size: -
D: TRBD1
J: TRBJ1-2
V: TRBV9
DNA: TGTGCCAGCAGCGCCGGGACAGTGAGTGCTGGCTACACCTTC
CDR3: CASSAGTVSAGYTF

size: -
D: -
J: TRBJ1-1
V: TRBV6-4
DNA: TGTGCCAGCAGTGACTCGTCCCAGGGAACTGAAGCTTTCTTT
CDR3: CASSDSSQGTEAFF

size: -
D: -
J: TRBJ2-2
V: TRBV6-6
DNA: TGTGCCAGCAGTACGACAGGATACACCGGGGAGCTGTTTTTT
CDR3: CASSTTGYTGELFF

size: -
D: TRBD1
J: TRBJ2-2
V: TRBV6-5
DNA: TGTGCCAGCAGTTACTCTGGGCAGGGGGACACCGGGGAGCTGTTTTTT
CDR3: CASSYSGQGDTGELFF

size: -
D: -
J: TRBJ2-7
V: TRBV4-1
DNA: TGCGCCAGCAGCCCCTGGGGTAGCGGAGGCTCCTACGAGCAGTACTTC
CDR3: CASSPWGSGGSYEQYF

size: -
D: -
J: TRBJ1-6
V: TRBV7-2
DNA: TGTGCCAGCAGCTCGACGGATAGCGGGAATTCACCCCTCCACTTT
CDR3: CASSSTDSGNSPLHF

size: -
D: -
J: TRBJ2-1
V: TRBV9
DNA: TGTGCCAGCAGCACGAGAGCCGACAATGAGCAGTTCTTC
CDR3: CASSTRADNEQFF

size: few
D: TRBD1
J: TRBJ2-7
V: TRBV30
DNA: TGTGCCTGGAGACGACAGGGTTCCTACGAGCAGTACTTC
CDR3: CAWRRQGSYEQYF

size: -
D: -
J: TRBJ2-2
V: TRBV5-6
DNA: TGTGCCAGCAGCTTGGCCCGGGCCGGGGAGCTGTTTTTT
CDR3: CASSLARAGELFF

size: -
D: TRBD1
J: TRBJ1-1
V: TRBV9
DNA: TGTGCCAGCGGGCAGGGACAGTACACTGAAGCTTTCTTT
CDR3: CASGQGQYTEAFF

size: -
D: -
J: TRBJ2-1
V: TRBV4-2
DNA: TGTGCCAGCAGCCCCAGAATGGGACTCAATGAGCAGTTCTTC
CDR3: CASSPRMGLNEQFF

size: -
D: -
J: TRBJ1-5
V: TRBV4-3
DNA: TGCGCCAGCAGCCAAGATTACCGGGATCAGCCCCAGCATTTT
CDR3: CASSQDYRDQPQHF

size: -
D: TRBD1
J: TRBJ2-7
V: TRBV2
DNA: TGTGCCAGCAGCGCCCCGGGACAGGCCTACGAGCAGTACTTC
CDR3: CASSAPGQAYEQYF

size: -
D: -
J: TRBJ1-2
V: TRBV15
DNA: TGTGCCACCAGCAGATCTAATACCAGGGGCCATGGCTACACCTTC
CDR3: CATSRSNTRGHGYTF

size: -
D: -
J: TRBJ1-1
V: TRBV30
DNA: TGTGCCTGGAGTTTTCAGCGGAACACTGAAGCTTTCTTT
CDR3: CAWSFQRNTEAFF

size: -
D: TRBD2
J: TRBJ2-2
V: TRBV5-4
DNA: TGTGCCAGCAGTTCTCCCGGGACTAGCTGGGGCGGGGAGCTGTTTTTT
CDR3: CASSSPGTSWGGELFF

size: once
D: -
J: TRBJ2-5
V: TRBV18
DNA: TGTGCCAGCTCACCCCCAGGACAAGAGACCCAGTACTTC
CDR3: CASSPPGQETQYF

size: -
D: TRBD2
J: TRBJ2-1
V: TRBV12-5
DNA: TGTGCTAGTGGTTTGGGACTAGCGGGAAGGGGTGAGCAGTTCTTC
CDR3: CASGLGLAGRGEQFF

size: -
D: -
J: TRBJ2-7
V: TRBV30
DNA: TGTGCCTGGAGTTCCCCCGGGGCCTACGAGCAGTACTTC
CDR3: CAWSSPGAYEQYF

size: few
D: TRBD2
J: TRBJ2-3
V: TRBV4-3
DNA: TGCGCCAGCAGCCTAGGTCCCGGGACTAGCGGCAGCACAGATACGCAGTATTTT
CDR3: CASSLGPGTSGSTDTQYF

size: -
D: TRBD2
J: TRBJ2-1
V: TRBV7-2
DNA: TGTGCCAGCATGGGGTGGCGGGAGAATGAGCAGTTCTTC
CDR3: CASMGWRENEQFF

size: -
D: -
J: TRBJ2-7
V: TRBV7-2
DNA: TGTGCCAGCAGCCCAGGCGAGGGGAGGTCGGCCGAGCAGTACTTC
CDR3: CASSPGEGRSAEQYF

size: -
D: -
J: TRBJ1-1
V: TRBV27
DNA: TGTGCCAGCAGTTCGGGAGGAGGGGTGAAGTGGACTGAAGCTTTCTTT
CDR3: CASSSGGGVKWTEAFF

size: -
D: -
J: TRBJ1-1
V: TRBV4-3
DNA: TGCGCCAGCAGCCCCGGGACACAGAACACTGAAGCTTTCTTT
CDR3: CASSPGTQNTEAFF

size: -
D: -
J: TRBJ1-5
V: TRBV18
DNA: TGTGCCAGCTCACCGAGGATGAGGGCGGAGGGCAATCAGCCCCAGCATTTT
CDR3: CASSPRMRAEGNQPQHF

size: many
D: -
J: TRBJ1-1
V: TRBV15
DNA: TGTGCCACCAGCAGGGGACAAGCTGAAGCTTTCTTT
CDR3: CATSRGQAEAFF

size: -
D: TRBD2
J: TRBJ2-2
V: TRBV7-3
DNA: TGTGCCAGCAGCTTAAGCGGGCTAGCGGGAGAGTCCGGGGAGCTGTTTTTT
CDR3: CASSLSGLAGESGELFF

size: -
D: -
J: TRBJ1-1
V: TRBV14
DNA: TGTGCCAGCAGCTCGCCCGGGGGTGGATCCTCTGAAGCTTTCTTT
CDR3: CASSSPGGGSSEAFF

size: -
D: -
J: TRBJ1-2
V: TRBV30
DNA: TGTGCCTGGAGTGGGGGCGGGGAAAACTATGGCTACACCTTC
CDR3: CAWSGGGENYGYTF

size: -
D: -
J: TRBJ1-2
V: TRBV9
DNA: TGTGCCAGCAGCGCCGGGTCTCCCGGAACTAACTATGGCTACACCTTC
CDR3: CASSAGSPGTNYGYTF

size: few
D: -
J: TRBJ1-4
V: TRBV27
DNA: TGTGCCAGCAGGGGCGCAACTAATGAAAAACTGTTTTTT
CDR3: CASRGATNEKLFF

size: -
D: TRBD2
J: TRBJ2-2
V: TRBV7-9
DNA: TGTGCCAGCAGCCCTCCGACTAGCGGGAGTACCGGGGAGCTGTTTTTT
CDR3: CASSPPTSGSTGELFF

size: once
D: TRBD1
J: TRBJ2-7
V: TRBV6-6
DNA: TGTGCCAGCATCCAGGTAGGGGGCGTAAGTCGGGAGCAGTACTTC
CDR3: CASIQVGGVSREQYF

size: -
D: TRBD1
J: TRBJ2-2
V: TRBV6-4
DNA: TGTGCCACCAGACAGGGGGCCCAGACCGGGGAGCTGTTTTTT
CDR3: CATRQGAQTGELFF

size: -
D: TRBD1
J: TRBJ1-5
V: TRBV19
DNA: TGTGCCAGTGGTTCGTGGACAGGGAGCAATCAGCCCCAGCATTTT
CDR3: CASGSWTGSNQPQHF

size: few
D: -
J: TRBJ2-1
V: TRBV5-1
DNA: TGCGCCAGCAGCTTGGGAACTCCCTTCTACAATGAGCAGTTCTTC
CDR3: CASSLGTPFYNEQFF

size: -
D: -
J: TRBJ2-1
V: TRBV6-1
DNA: TGTGCCAGCAGTGAAGATCCAGGGCTCTACAATGAGCAGTTCTTC
CDR3: CASSEDPGLYNEQFF

size: -
D: TRBD1
J: TRBJ2-1
V: TRBV7-7
DNA: TGTGCTAGCAGCTCTGATGACAGGGGGCCCTACAATGAGCAGTTCTTC
CDR3: CASSSDDRGPYNEQFF

size: -
D: -
J: TRBJ1-4
V: TRBV30
DNA: TGTGCCTGGGACGGGGGAGTTGATGAAAAACTGTTTTTT
CDR3: CAWDGGVDEKLFF

size: -
D: -
J: TRBJ1-6
V: TRBV15
DNA: TGTGCCACCAGCAAGGGGGACGGTGACTCACCCCTCCACTTT
CDR3: CATSKGDGDSPLHF

size: -
D: -
J: TRBJ1-5
V: TRBV4-2
DNA: TGTGCCAGCAGCCTCACGGCGGATCAGCCCCAGCATTTT
CDR3: CASSLTADQPQHF

size: once
D: -
J: TRBJ1-1
V: TRBV5-4
DNA: TGTGCCAGCAGCCCTGGAGGTACTGAAGCTTTCTTT
CDR3: CASSPGGTEAFF

size: -
D: -
J: TRBJ1-1
V: TRBV9
DNA: TGTGCCAGCAGCCCTAGGGAGGGACGGAAGAACACTGAAGCTTTCTTT
CDR3: CASSPREGRKNTEAFF

size: -
D: -
J: TRBJ1-2
V: TRBV7-2
DNA: TGTGCCAGCAGCGACCCCCCCAGGGGCATCTATGGCTACACCTTC
CDR3: CASSDPPRGIYGYTF

size: few
D: TRBD1
J: TRBJ2-3
V: TRBV19
DNA: TGTGCCAGTAGTGGACAGGGCCTTCGCACAGATACGCAGTATTTT
CDR3: CASSGQGLRTDTQYF

size: few
D: -
J: TRBJ1-5
V: TRBV2
DNA: TGTGCCAGCAGTGCCGACAGGCTGGGCAATCAGCCCCAGCATTTT
CDR3: CASSADRLGNQPQHF

size: few
D: -
J: TRBJ1-1
V: TRBV20-1
DNA: TGCAGTGCTAGGAGACAGACTGAAGCTTTCTTT
CDR3: CSARRQTEAFF

size: -
D: -
J: TRBJ1-1
V: TRBV6-4
DNA: TGTGCCAGCTCCACTCGGGGTGGAAAAACTGAAGCTTTCTTT
CDR3: CASSTRGGKTEAFF

size: -
D: -
J: TRBJ1-2
V: TRBV6-5
DNA: TGTGCCAGCAGTTATACAGGGCCCCACTATGGCTACACCTTC
CDR3: CASSYTGPHYGYTF

size: -
D: TRBD2
J: TRBJ2-3
V: TRBV2
DNA: TGTGCCAGCAGAGGGACTAGCGCAGATACGCAGTATTTT
CDR3: CASRGTSADTQYF

size: -
D: TRBD2
J: TRBJ2-1
V: TRBV9
DNA: TGTGCCAGCAGCGTAGGTACGGGAGGAAGTAATGAGCAGTTCTTC
CDR3: CASSVGTGGSNEQFF

size: -
D: -
J: TRBJ1-1
V: TRBV5-6
DNA: TGTGCCAGCAGCAGCGCCACGAACACTGAAGCTTTCTTT
CDR3: CASSSATNTEAFF

size: few
D: -
J: TRBJ1-1
V: TRBV19
DNA: TGTGCCAGTAGTCAGGGTGGCACTGAAGCTTTCTTT
CDR3: CASSQGGTEAFF

size: -
D: -
J: TRBJ2-2
V: TRBV11-2
DNA: TGTGCCAGCAGCTTAGTCTCAGGGCGTGACGGGGAGCTGTTTTTT
CDR3: CASSLVSGRDGELFF

size: -
D: -
J: TRBJ1-1
V: TRBV6-5
DNA: TGTGCCAGCAGTTACTACGGGAAAAACACTGAAGCTTTCTTT
CDR3: CASSYYGKNTEAFF

size: -
D: -
J: TRBJ1-1
V: TRBV27
DNA: TGTGCCAGCAGCCCCCAGGGTATTGGGAACACTGAAGCTTTCTTT
CDR3: CASSPQGIGNTEAFF